Listed below are T cell receptor beta chains from one sample, sequenced in a study of OX40 agonist ivuxolimab in advanced cancers. This table comes from immunoSEQ multiplex PCR, and its TCRdb copy is limited to in-frame clones, with some not included. The table lists 65,000 to 85,000 clones, about 93% of them singletons. This specimen was CD4+ or CD8+ T cells sorted from blood, taken in a trial of the OX40 agonist ivuxolimab. Every receptor here comes from an adult with an advanced solid tumor such as melanoma, head and neck, liver or kidney cancer. CDR3s include the opening cysteine and the closing phenylalanine or tryptophan. The D gene is left open where the match is weak. The size field is filled for only some rows; it gives once, few, many or a size class.

D	J	size	V	CDR3	DNA
-	TRBJ2-7	-	TRBV13	CASSPRGGTYEQYF	TGTGCCAGCAGCCCCAGGGGGGGCACCTACGAGCAGTACTTC
TRBD1	TRBJ2-1	-	TRBV12-5	CASGSTGWNEQFF	TGTGCTAGTGGTTCGACAGGGTGGAATGAGCAGTTCTTC
-	TRBJ1-1	-	TRBV27	CASSTVGGRTEAFF	TGTGCCAGCAGTACGGTCGGGGGTAGGACTGAAGCTTTCTTT
-	TRBJ1-5	few	TRBV13	CASSIRGSNQPQHF	TGTGCCAGCAGCATCCGGGGGAGCAATCAGCCCCAGCATTTT
TRBD1	TRBJ2-3	-	TRBV11-2	CASSRDRGTPTDTQYF	TGTGCCAGCAGCCGTGACAGGGGGACCCCCACAGATACGCAGTATTTT
TRBD1	TRBJ2-7	-	TRBV29-1	CSVVDRDGYEQYF	TGCAGCGTTGTGGACAGGGATGGCTACGAGCAGTACTTC
TRBD2	TRBJ2-3	-	TRBV6-4	CASLAGVPRADTQYF	TGTGCCAGTCTAGCGGGGGTCCCACGCGCAGATACGCAGTATTTT
TRBD1	TRBJ2-5	-	TRBV27	CASSEGTGGAVETQYF	TGTGCCAGCAGTGAGGGGACAGGGGGCGCTGTGGAGACCCAGTACTTC
TRBD2	TRBJ2-7	-	TRBV9	CASSVGTSGAYEQYF	TGTGCCAGCAGCGTAGGGACTAGCGGTGCCTACGAGCAGTACTTC
-	TRBJ1-6	-	TRBV5-1	CASSFFTGTSILNSPLHF	TGCGCCAGCAGCTTTTTCACCGGGACGTCTATTTTGAATTCACCCCTCCACTTT
-	TRBJ2-7	-	TRBV18	CASSPGASSYYEQYF	TGTGCCAGCTCACCAGGGGCTAGTTCCTACTACGAGCAGTACTTC
-	TRBJ1-1	few	TRBV9	CASSVEGSGDTEAFF	TGTGCCAGCAGCGTAGAGGGATCGGGGGACACTGAAGCTTTCTTT
-	TRBJ1-2	few	TRBV6-1	CASSDPTANYGYTF	TGTGCCAGCAGTGACCCCACAGCGAACTATGGCTACACCTTC
-	TRBJ2-7	-	TRBV6-1	CASSDRGHSYEQYF	TGTGCCAGCAGTGATAGAGGACACTCCTACGAGCAGTACTTC
TRBD1	TRBJ1-1	-	TRBV9	CASSPGQGAEAFF	TGTGCCAGCAGCCCGGGACAGGGGGCTGAAGCTTTCTTT
TRBD1	TRBJ1-1	-	TRBV19	CASRTTGPGTEAFF	TGTGCCAGTAGGACGACAGGGCCGGGCACTGAAGCTTTCTTT
-	TRBJ2-1	-	TRBV7-9	CASSIFVNEQFF	TGTGCCAGCAGCATCTTCGTCAATGAGCAGTTCTTC
-	TRBJ2-2	-	TRBV11-3	CASSFGSPGELFF	TGTGCCAGCAGCTTCGGCAGCCCCGGGGAGCTGTTTTTT
-	TRBJ1-1	-	TRBV18	CASSPLAGKGTEAFF	TGTGCCAGCTCCCCGTTGGCAGGGAAGGGCACTGAAGCTTTCTTT
TRBD1	TRBJ2-7	-	TRBV29-1	CSVEGGRGLREQYF	TGCAGCGTTGAGGGGGGCAGGGGGCTTCGTGAGCAGTACTTC
-	TRBJ1-4	few	TRBV4-1	CASSPRGEKLFF	TGCGCCAGCAGCCCTCGGGGAGAAAAACTGTTTTTT
TRBD1	TRBJ1-2	once	TRBV5-6	CASSSGQIIPNGYTF	TGTGCCAGCAGCTCGGGACAGATTATCCCAAATGGCTACACCTTC
TRBD2	TRBJ2-3	-	TRBV29-1	CSADGRELTDTQYF	TGCAGCGCCGACGGGCGGGAGCTCACAGATACGCAGTATTTT
-	TRBJ2-5	-	TRBV7-3	CASSGLGGETQYF	TGTGCCAGCAGCGGTTTGGGTGGGGAGACCCAGTACTTC
TRBD1	TRBJ1-2	medium-sized	TRBV25-1	CASSLGQATFYGYTF	TGTGCCAGCAGCCTGGGACAGGCAACTTTCTATGGCTACACCTTC
-	TRBJ1-1	once	TRBV10-3	CAISEPGRDTEAFF	TGTGCCATCAGTGAGCCAGGGCGGGACACTGAAGCTTTCTTT
TRBD1	TRBJ2-1	-	TRBV10-2	CASRAGIQGINNEQFF	TGCGCCAGCAGAGCTGGGATACAGGGGATCAACAATGAGCAGTTCTTC
-	TRBJ1-1	-	TRBV20-1	CSGLLRGEAFF	TGCAGTGGATTACTTAGGGGGGAAGCTTTCTTT
TRBD2	TRBJ2-1	-	TRBV7-9	CASSETRATSGGYNEQFF	TGTGCCAGCAGCGAAACCCGAGCAACTAGCGGGGGGTACAATGAGCAGTTCTTC
TRBD1	TRBJ2-1	-	TRBV15	CATGTGGAGLGDNEQFF	TGTGCCACCGGGACAGGGGGCGCCGGCCTTGGGGACAATGAGCAGTTCTTC
-	TRBJ1-1	-	TRBV6-1	CASSEFGLFSTNTEAFF	TGTGCCAGCAGTGAATTTGGACTCTTCTCGACGAACACTGAAGCTTTCTTT
-	TRBJ1-2	-	TRBV4-3	CASSQVDLSRGYTF	TGCGCCAGCAGCCAAGTCGACTTATCTCGGGGCTACACCTTC
-	TRBJ2-7	-	TRBV4-1	CASSQDDPPSLWGIEQYF	TGCGCCAGCAGCCAAGATGATCCCCCAAGCCTTTGGGGCATCGAGCAGTACTTC
-	TRBJ2-5	-	TRBV2	CASTEGLDMEETQYF	TGTGCCAGCACCGAAGGCCTCGACATGGAAGAGACCCAGTACTTC
-	TRBJ1-3	-	TRBV9	CASSVGGISGNTIYF	TGTGCCAGCAGCGTAGGGGGAATCTCTGGAAACACCATATATTTT
-	TRBJ2-1	-	TRBV7-8	CASSHGPYNEQFF	TGTGCCAGCAGCCATGGACCCTACAATGAGCAGTTCTTC
-	TRBJ1-2	-	TRBV5-6	CASSNWGGGYTF	TGTGCCAGCAGCAATTGGGGTGGAGGCTACACCTTC
TRBD1	TRBJ2-7	once	TRBV7-2	CASSSWVGTGGSYEQYF	TGTGCCAGCAGCTCCTGGGTCGGGACAGGGGGCTCGTACGAGCAGTACTTC
-	TRBJ1-6	-	TRBV5-4	CASSLSGWGYNSPLHF	TGTGCCAGCAGCTTGAGCGGCTGGGGCTATAATTCACCCCTCCACTTT
-	TRBJ1-1	-	TRBV27	CASIVRFDSPGSTEAFF	TGTGCCAGCATCGTAAGATTCGACAGTCCGGGTTCGACTGAAGCTTTCTTT
-	TRBJ2-1	-	TRBV27	CASSLGVAGNEQFF	TGTGCCAGCAGTTTGGGGGTAGCCGGGAATGAGCAGTTCTTC
-	TRBJ2-2	-	TRBV7-3	CASSLSPPRSRLALTGELFF	TGTGCCAGCAGCTTAAGTCCCCCTCGGAGCCGGCTGGCGCTGACCGGGGAGCTGTTTTTT
-	TRBJ2-3	-	TRBV30	CAWSAITDTQYF	TGTGCCTGGAGTGCCATCACAGATACGCAGTATTTT
TRBD2	TRBJ2-1	-	TRBV2	CASPIGSGEYNEQFF	TGTGCCAGCCCAATCGGGAGCGGGGAATACAATGAGCAGTTCTTC
-	TRBJ2-7	-	TRBV2	CASFPGRSPYEQYF	TGTGCCAGCTTTCCGGGACGGAGCCCCTACGAGCAGTACTTC
TRBD2	TRBJ2-1	-	TRBV9	CASSVGSSGDNEQFF	TGTGCCAGCAGCGTAGGTTCTAGCGGGGACAATGAGCAGTTCTTC
-	TRBJ2-3	-	TRBV5-1	CASSLGETSTDTQYF	TGCGCCAGCAGCTTGGGGGAGACTAGCACAGATACGCAGTATTTT
TRBD1	TRBJ1-4	once	TRBV7-9	CASSSETGGAGKLFF	TGTGCCAGCAGCTCAGAGACAGGGGGCGCGGGAAAACTGTTTTTT
-	TRBJ1-3	-	TRBV4-3	CASSQDSPISSGNTIYF	TGCGCCAGCAGCCAAGATAGCCCCATTAGCTCTGGAAACACCATATATTTT
TRBD1	TRBJ2-7	-	TRBV12-5	CASGLAPGQNSYEQYF	TGTGCTAGTGGTTTGGCCCCGGGACAGAACTCCTACGAGCAGTACTTC
TRBD1	TRBJ1-5	-	TRBV5-6	CASSSQGALQPQHF	TGTGCCAGCAGCTCACAGGGGGCCCTTCAGCCCCAGCATTTT
-	TRBJ2-7	-	TRBV25-1	CASSVINEQYF	TGTGCCAGCAGTGTAATCAACGAGCAGTACTTC
-	TRBJ1-3	-	TRBV5-5	CASSSQNGQARNTIYF	TGTGCCAGCAGTTCCCAAAACGGACAAGCCAGAAACACCATATATTTT
TRBD1	TRBJ1-1	-	TRBV7-3	CASSLGTGFGTEAFF	TGTGCCAGCAGCTTAGGGACAGGGTTTGGCACTGAAGCTTTCTTT
-	TRBJ2-3	-	TRBV5-1	CASSSEGLGTDTQYF	TGCGCCAGCAGTAGCGAGGGGTTGGGCACAGATACGCAGTATTTT